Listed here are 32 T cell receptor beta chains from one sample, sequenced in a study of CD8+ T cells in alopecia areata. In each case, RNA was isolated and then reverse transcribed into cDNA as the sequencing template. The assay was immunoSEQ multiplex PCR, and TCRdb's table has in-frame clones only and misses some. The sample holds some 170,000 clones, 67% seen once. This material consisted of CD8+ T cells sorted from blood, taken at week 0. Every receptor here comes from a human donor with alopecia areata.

The CDR3 reads CASSRAGLGDTQYF. The CDR3 DNA reads TGTGCCAGCAGTCGTGCGGGGCTGGGAGATACGCAGTATTTT. The chain joins TRBV6-5 to TRBJ2-3; D is perhaps TRBD2 (6 bases). This CDR3 is built from 14 residues. Germline CDR1 MNHEY, CDR2 SVGAGI. Trimming stripped 5 bases from V and 5 bases from J, with 14 bases between.

The CDR3 loop reads CASSSHDRVYEQYF. In DNA form, the CDR3 reads TGTGCCAGCAGTTCGCACGACCGGGTCTACGAGCAGTACTTC. J is TRBJ2-7 and V is TRBV6-5; D uncertain. From germline, CDR1 is MNHEY and CDR2 SVGAGI. Trimming took off 4 bases at V and 3 bases at J, with 13 bases between the two ends. This CDR3 contains 14 residues.

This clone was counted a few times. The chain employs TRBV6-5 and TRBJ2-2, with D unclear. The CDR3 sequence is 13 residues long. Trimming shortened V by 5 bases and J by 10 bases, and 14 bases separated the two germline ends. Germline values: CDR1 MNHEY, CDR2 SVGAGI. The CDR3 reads CASSEFGRMELFF. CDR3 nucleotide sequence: TGTGCCAGCAGTGAATTCGGGCGGATGGAGCTGTTTTTT.

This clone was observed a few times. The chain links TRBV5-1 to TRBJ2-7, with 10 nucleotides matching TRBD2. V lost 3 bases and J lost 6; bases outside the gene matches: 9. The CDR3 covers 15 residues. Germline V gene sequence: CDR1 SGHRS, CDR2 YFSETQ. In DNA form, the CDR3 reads TGCGCCAGCAGCTCCCCTCTAGCGGGGGACCCCGAGCAGTACTTC. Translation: CASSSPLAGDPEQYF.

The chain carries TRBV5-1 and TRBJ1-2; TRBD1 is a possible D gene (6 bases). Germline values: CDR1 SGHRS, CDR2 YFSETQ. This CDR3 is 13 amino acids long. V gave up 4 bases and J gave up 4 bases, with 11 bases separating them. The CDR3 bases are TGCGCCAGCAGCGATGGACAGATCTATGGCTACACCTTC. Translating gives CASSDGQIYGYTF.

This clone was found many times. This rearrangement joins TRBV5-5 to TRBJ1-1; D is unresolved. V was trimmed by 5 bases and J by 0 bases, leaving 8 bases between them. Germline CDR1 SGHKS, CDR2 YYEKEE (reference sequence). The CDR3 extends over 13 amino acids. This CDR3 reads CASRRDLNTEAFF. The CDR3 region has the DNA TGTGCCAGCAGGCGAGACTTGAACACTGAAGCTTTCTTT.

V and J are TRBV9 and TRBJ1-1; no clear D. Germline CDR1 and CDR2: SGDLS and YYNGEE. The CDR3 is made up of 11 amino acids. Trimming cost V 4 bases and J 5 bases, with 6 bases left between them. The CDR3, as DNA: TGTGCCAGCAGCATCCAGACTGAAGCTTTCTTT. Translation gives CASSIQTEAFF.

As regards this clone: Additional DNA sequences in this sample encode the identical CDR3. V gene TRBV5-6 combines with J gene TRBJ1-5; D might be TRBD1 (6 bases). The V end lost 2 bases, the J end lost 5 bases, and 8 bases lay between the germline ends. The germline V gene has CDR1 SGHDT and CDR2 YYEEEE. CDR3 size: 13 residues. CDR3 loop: CASSLGGYQPQHF. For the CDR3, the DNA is TGTGCCAGCAGCTTAGGGGGTTATCAGCCCCAGCATTTT.

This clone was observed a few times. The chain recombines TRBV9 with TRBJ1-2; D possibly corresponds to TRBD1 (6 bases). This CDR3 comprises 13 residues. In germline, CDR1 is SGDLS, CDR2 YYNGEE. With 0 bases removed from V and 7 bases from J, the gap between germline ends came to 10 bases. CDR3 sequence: CASSVGGLIGYTF. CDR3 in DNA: TGTGCCAGCAGCGTAGGGGGGCTAATTGGCTACACCTTC.

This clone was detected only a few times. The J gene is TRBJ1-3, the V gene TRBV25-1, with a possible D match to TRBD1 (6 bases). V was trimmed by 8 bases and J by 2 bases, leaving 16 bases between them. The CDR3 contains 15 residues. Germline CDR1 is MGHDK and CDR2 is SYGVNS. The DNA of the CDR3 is TGTGCCAGCGATCAGGGGTTTGGCACTGGAAACACCATATATTTT. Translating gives CASDQGFGTGNTIYF.

CDR3 loop: CASSLVFWTDTQYF. CDR3 in DNA: TGTGCCAGCAGCTTAGTGTTTTGGACAGATACGCAGTATTTT. This chain joins TRBV7-8 and TRBJ2-3; D unclear. The germline CDR1 and CDR2 sequences are SGHVS and FQNEAQ. The CDR3 runs 14 residues. Deletions cut 1 base from V and 3 bases from J, with 8 bases between.

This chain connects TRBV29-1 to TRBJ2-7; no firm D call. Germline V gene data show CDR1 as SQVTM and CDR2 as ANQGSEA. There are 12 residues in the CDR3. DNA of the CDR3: TGCAGTACAATGGGAAGTATTGGCGAGCAGTACTTC. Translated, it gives CSTMGSIGEQYF.

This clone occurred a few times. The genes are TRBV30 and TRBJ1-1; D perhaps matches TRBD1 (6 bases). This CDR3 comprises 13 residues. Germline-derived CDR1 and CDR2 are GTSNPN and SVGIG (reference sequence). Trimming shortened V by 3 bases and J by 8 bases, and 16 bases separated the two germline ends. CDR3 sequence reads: CAWSSRGILEAFF. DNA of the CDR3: TGTGCCTGGAGCTCAAGGGGGATTCTGGAAGCTTTCTTT.

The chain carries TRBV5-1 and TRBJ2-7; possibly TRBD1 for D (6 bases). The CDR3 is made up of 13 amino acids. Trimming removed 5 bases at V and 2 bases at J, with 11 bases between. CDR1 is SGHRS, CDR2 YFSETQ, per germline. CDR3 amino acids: CASSQDRPYEQYF. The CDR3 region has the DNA TGCGCCAGCAGTCAGGACAGACCCTACGAGCAGTACTTC.

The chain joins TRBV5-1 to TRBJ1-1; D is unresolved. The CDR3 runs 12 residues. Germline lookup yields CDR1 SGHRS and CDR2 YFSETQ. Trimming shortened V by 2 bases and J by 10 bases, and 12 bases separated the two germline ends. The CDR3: CASSLNTEAAFF. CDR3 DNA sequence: TGCGCCAGCAGCTTAAATACAGAGGCAGCTTTCTTT.

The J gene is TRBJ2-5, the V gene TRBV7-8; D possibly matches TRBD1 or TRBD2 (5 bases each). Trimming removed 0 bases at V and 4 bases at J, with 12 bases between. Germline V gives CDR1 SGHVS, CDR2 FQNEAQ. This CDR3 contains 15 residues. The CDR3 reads CASSLAGPPPETQYF. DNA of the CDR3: TGTGCCAGCAGCTTAGCGGGACCACCACCAGAGACCCAGTACTTC.

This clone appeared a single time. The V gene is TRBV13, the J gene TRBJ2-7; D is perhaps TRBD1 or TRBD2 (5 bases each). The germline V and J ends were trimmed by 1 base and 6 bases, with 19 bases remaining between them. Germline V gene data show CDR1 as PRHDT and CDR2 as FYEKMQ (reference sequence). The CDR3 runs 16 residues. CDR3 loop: CASSLDGRGQGPEQYF. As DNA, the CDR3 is TGTGCCAGCAGCTTAGATGGTCGAGGGCAGGGTCCCGAGCAGTACTTC.

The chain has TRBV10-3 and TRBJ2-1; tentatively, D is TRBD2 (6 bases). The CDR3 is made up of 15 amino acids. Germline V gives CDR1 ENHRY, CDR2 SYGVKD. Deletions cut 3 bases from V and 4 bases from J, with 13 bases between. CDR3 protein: CAISESSGTYNEQFF. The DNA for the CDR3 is TGTGCCATCAGTGAAAGTAGCGGTACTTACAATGAGCAGTTCTTC.

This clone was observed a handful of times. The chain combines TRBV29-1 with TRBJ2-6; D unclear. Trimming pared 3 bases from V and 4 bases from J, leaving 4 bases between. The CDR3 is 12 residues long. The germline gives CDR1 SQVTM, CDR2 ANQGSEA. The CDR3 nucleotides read TGCAGCGTTGACTCCGGGGCCAACGTCCTGACTTTC. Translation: CSVDSGANVLTF.

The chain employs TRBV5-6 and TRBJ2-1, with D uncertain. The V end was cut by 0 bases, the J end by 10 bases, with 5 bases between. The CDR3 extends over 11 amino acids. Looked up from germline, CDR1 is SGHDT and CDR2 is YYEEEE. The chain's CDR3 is CASSLGEEQFF. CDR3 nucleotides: TGTGCCAGCAGCTTGGGTGAAGAGCAGTTCTTC.

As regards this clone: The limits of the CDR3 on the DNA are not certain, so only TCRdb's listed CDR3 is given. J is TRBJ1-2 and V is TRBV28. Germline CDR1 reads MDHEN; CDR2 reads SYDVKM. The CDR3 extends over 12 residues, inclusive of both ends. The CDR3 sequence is CASVAPGSGHTF.

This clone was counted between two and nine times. The CDR3 coding sequence is TGTGCCGCCAGACAGGGATTGGAGGAGTCACCCCTCCACTTT. Amino acid sequence: CAARQGLEESPLHF. This chain links TRBV6-1 with TRBJ1-6; 7 bases align to TRBD1. The CDR3 consists of 14 residues. The junction had 14 bases not matched to a gene; V was cut back by 11 bases and J by 10 bases. Germline CDR1 is MNHNS and CDR2 is SASEGT.

CDR3: CASSYFGGLTDTQYF. Written as DNA, the CDR3 is TGTGCCAGCAGTTACTTCGGGGGTCTCACAGATACGCAGTATTTT. The chain recombines TRBV6-5 with TRBJ2-3; weak D call: TRBD2 (6 bases). The germline CDR1 and CDR2 sequences are MNHEY and SVGAGI. The CDR3 has 15 amino acids. The V end was cut by 1 base, the J end by 2 bases, with 10 bases between.

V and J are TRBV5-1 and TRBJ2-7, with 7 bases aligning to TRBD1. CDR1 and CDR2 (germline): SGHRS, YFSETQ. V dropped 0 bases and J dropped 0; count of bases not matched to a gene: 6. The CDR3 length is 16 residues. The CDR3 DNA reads TGCGCCAGCAGCTTGGCCATAGGGGGCCGCTCCTACGAGCAGTACTTC. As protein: CASSLAIGGRSYEQYF.

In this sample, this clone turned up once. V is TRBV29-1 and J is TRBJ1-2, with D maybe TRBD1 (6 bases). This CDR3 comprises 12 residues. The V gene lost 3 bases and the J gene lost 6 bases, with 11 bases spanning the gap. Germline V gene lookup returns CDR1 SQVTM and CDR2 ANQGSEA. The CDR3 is CSVEARGDGYTF. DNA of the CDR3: TGCAGCGTTGAGGCCAGGGGAGATGGCTACACCTTC.

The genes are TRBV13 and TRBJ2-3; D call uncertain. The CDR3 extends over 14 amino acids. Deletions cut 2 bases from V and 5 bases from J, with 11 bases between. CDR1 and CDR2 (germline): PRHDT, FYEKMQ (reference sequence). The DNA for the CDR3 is TGTGCCAGCAGCTTAACATCGGTCGGAGATACGCAGTATTTT. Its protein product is CASSLTSVGDTQYF.

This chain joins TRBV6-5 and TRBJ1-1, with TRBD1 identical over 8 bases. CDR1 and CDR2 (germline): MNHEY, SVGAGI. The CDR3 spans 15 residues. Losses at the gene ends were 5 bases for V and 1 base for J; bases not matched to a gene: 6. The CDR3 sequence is CASSGYRGANTEAFF. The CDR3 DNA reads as TGTGCCAGCAGTGGATACAGGGGGGCGAACACTGAAGCTTTCTTT.

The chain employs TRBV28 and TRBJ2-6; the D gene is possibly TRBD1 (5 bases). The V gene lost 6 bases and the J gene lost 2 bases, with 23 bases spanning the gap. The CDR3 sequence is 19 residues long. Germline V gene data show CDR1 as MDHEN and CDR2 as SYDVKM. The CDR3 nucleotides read TGTGCCAGCAGCCGCCTGGAGACAGCCTTAGGTGCTGGGGCCAACGTCCTGACTTTC. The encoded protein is CASSRLETALGAGANVLTF.

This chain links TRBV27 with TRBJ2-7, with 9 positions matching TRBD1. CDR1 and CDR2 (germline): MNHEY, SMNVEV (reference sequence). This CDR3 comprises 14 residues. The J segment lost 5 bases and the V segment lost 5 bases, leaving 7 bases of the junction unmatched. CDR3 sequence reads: CASSPRDREDEQYF. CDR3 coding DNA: TGTGCCAGCAGTCCCCGGGACAGGGAGGACGAGCAGTACTTC.

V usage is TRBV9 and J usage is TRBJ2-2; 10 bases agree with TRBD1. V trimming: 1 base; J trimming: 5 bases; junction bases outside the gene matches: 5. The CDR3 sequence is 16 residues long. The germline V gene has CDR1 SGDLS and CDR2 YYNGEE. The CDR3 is CASSVPGTGATGELFF. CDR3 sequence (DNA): TGTGCCAGCAGCGTACCCGGGACAGGGGCGACCGGGGAGCTGTTTTTT.

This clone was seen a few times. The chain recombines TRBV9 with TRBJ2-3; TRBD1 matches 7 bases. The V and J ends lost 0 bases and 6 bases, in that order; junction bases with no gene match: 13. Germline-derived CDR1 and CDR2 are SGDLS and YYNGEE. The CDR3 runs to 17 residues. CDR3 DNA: TGTGCCAGCAGCGTAGGGGCGAACAGGGGAATCGGGGATACGCAGTATTTT. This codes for CASSVGANRGIGDTQYF.

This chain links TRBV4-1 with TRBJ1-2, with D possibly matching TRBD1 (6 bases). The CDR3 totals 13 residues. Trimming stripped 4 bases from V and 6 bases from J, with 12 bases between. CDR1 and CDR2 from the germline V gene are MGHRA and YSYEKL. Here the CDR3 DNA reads TGCGCCAGCAGCCTCAGGGGCATCGATGGCTACACCTTC. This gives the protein CASSLRGIDGYTF.